The entry that follows covers one T cell receptor (beta chain) sequence. This entry comes from a study of blood T cell repertoires in COVID-19. Turning to the study itself: Whether acute or convalescent, the COVID-19 samples came from the United States, Italy and Spain. T cells, B-cell-depleted T cells, or PBMCs supplied cDNA or gDNA.

V shed 5 bases and J shed 2 bases, with 11 bases lying between them. Germline assignment: CDR1 SGHKS and CDR2 YYEKEE (reference sequence). This CDR3 is 13 amino acids long. In the original processing: Cell counts per sample came from amplifying reference gene primers. Using immunoSEQ multiplex PCR, the repertoire was profiled, and TCRdb retains in-frame clones only, with some absent. The V and J calls and clone size were taken over from that table, and D and trimming were inferred from the DNA. The sample includes around 230,000 clones, 83% of them seen just once. The TCR sequence derives from a middle-aged woman with active or convalescent COVID-19. Material for sequencing was peripheral blood. This chain uses TRBV5-5 with TRBJ2-7; D is perhaps TRBD2 (5 bases). The CDR3: CASRNTGTYEQYF. The CDR3 DNA reads as TGTGCCAGCAGGAACACCGGGACCTACGAGCAGTACTTC. Looking up the rest from reference TRBV5-5 and TRBJ2-7 gives the full variable domain: DAGVTQSPTHLIKTRGQQVTLRCSPISGHKSVSWYQQVLGQGPQFIFQYYEKEERGRGNFPDRFSARQFPNYSSELNVNALLLGDSALYLCASRNTGTYEQYFGPGTRLTVT.